The present T cell receptor (beta chain) was sequenced within a study of T cell responses to AZD1222 COVID-19 vaccine. For this clone: The antigen remains undetermined.

Overall study findings and caveats: The sample set comprised mostly white British donors with more females, and clonal diversity was possibly underestimated. Reports indicate that nearly half of spike-specific TCRs are directed at unmutated variant regions. Rises in breadth and depth of Spike-specific TCRs came after two AZD1222 doses.

Clones were sequenced by immunoSEQ multiplex PCR, and TCRdb holds only the in-frame ones, with some missing. The repertoire holds over 120,000 clones, with about 92% as singletons. V lost 5 bases to trimming and J lost 3 bases, with 17 bases between them. CDR3 size: 15 residues. Germline V gene data show CDR1 as PRHDT and CDR2 as FYEKMQ (reference sequence). The material sequenced was peripheral blood, taken on day 0 of AZD1222 vaccination. The chain employs TRBV13 and TRBJ2-7, with D possibly called TRBD1 or TRBD2 (5 bases each). This clonotype was obtained from an adult in good health. Written as DNA, the CDR3 is TGTGCCAGCAGCCTTACCCGGGACGGTAGCTACGAGCAGTACTTC. It encodes CASSLTRDGSYEQYF. Combining the CDR3 with reference TRBV13 and TRBJ2-7 gives the whole variable domain AAGVIQSPRHLIKEKRETATLKCYPIPRHDTVYWYQQGPGQDPQFLISFYEKMQSDKGSIPDRFSAQQFSDYHSELNMSSLELGDSALYFCASSLTRDGSYEQYFGPGTRLTVT.